The clone carrying this T cell receptor (beta chain) was counted a single time. V was pared by 2 bases and J by 3 bases, with 11 bases between. Germline V lookup: CDR1 MNHNY, CDR2 SVGAGI (reference sequence). This CDR3 has 15 amino acids. This sample is drawn from a study of T cell changes during pregnancy in multiple sclerosis. Some clones are missing from TCRdb's copy, which holds only in-frame ones; the method was immunoSEQ multiplex PCR. This sample has roughly 41,000 clones, with 90% found just once. The chain has TRBV6-6 and TRBJ2-1; no clear D. This TCR came from a female donor with multiple sclerosis, enrolled in a pregnancy study. Sequencing used CD8+ T cells from peripheral blood mononuclear cells, obtained in the third trimester of pregnancy. CDR3 loop: CASSYGVEDYNEQFF. CDR3 DNA: TGTGCCAGCAGTTACGGAGTAGAAGACTACAATGAGCAGTTCTTC.